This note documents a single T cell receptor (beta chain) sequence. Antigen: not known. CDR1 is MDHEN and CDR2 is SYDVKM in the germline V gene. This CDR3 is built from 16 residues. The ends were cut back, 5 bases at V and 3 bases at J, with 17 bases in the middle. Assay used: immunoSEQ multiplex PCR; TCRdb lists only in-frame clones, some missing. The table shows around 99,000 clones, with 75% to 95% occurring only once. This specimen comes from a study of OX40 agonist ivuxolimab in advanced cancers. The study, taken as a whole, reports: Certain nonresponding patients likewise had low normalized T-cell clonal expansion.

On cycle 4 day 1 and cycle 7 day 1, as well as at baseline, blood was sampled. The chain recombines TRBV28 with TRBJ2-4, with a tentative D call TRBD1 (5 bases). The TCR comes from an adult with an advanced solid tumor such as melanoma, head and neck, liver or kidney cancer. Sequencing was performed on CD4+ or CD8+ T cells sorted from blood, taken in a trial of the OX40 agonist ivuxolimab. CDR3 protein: CASSQILQGGKNIQYF. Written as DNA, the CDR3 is TGTGCCAGCAGTCAAATATTGCAGGGCGGCAAAAACATTCAGTACTTC.